This T cell receptor (beta chain) originates from a study of human thymus T cells. Concerning this clone: Its antigen is not known.

Repertoires were generated with immunoSEQ multiplex PCR, while TCRdb's copy carries only in-frame clones and drops some. The sample has some 120,000 clones, about 95% seen once; the top ten hold under 0.025%. V was shortened by 1 base and J by 2 bases, with 15 bases between the two germline ends. The CDR3 totals 17 residues. In germline, CDR1 is MNHNS, CDR2 SASEGT. General study points: Unrelated individuals had highly overlapping thymic repertoires, as reported in related research. Repertoires sampled from thymus and blood appeared biased in V and J gene usage.

Thymus tissue was removed during corrective cardiac surgery. The chain couples TRBV6-1 to TRBJ1-3; tentatively, D is TRBD1 (6 bases). The sample was thymus tissue. This sequence was found in a boy under two years old with a congenital heart defect but otherwise immunologically healthy. The CDR3 spells CASSEGQGNATGNTIYF. The CDR3 DNA sequence: TGTGCCAGCAGTGAAGGGCAGGGGAATGCAACTGGAAACACCATATATTTT.